This TCR beta chain was obtained from a study of blood T cell repertoires in COVID-19. Libraries were prepared by immunoSEQ multiplex PCR; TCRdb keeps only in-frame clonotypes and omits some of them. The profile covers around 310,000 clones, with around 90% appearing a single time and about 5% taken by the ten largest. The receptor comes from a man between 25 and 39 years old who had recovered from COVID-19. Sequenced: PBMCs or T cells enriched from blood (not recorded which).

CDR3 sequence reads: CASSPSGYEQYF. The DNA for the CDR3 is TGTGCCAGCAGCCCCAGTGGCTACGAGCAGTACTTC. The chain carries TRBV7-9 and TRBJ2-7, with D unresolved. This CDR3 is built from 12 residues. In germline, CDR1 is SEHNR, CDR2 FQNEAQ (reference sequence). Trimming took off 5 bases at V and 3 bases at J, with 8 bases between the two ends.